Detailed here is one T cell receptor (beta chain). Its antigen is unidentified. Profiled with immunoSEQ multiplex PCR; TCRdb holds only in-frame clones, not every one. The table shows roughly 70,000 clones, with approximately 85% occurring only once. This entry is derived from a study of T cell responses to AZD1222 COVID-19 vaccine. Study conclusions and caveats: Donors were mostly white British, more females; clonal diversity possibly underestimated.

There are 14 residues in the CDR3. The V gene's germline CDR1 is SEHNR and CDR2 FQNEAQ (reference sequence). The V and J ends lost 3 bases and 8 bases respectively, with 13 bases between them. The chain joins TRBV7-9 to TRBJ1-4; D is possibly TRBD1 (6 bases). The starting material was peripheral blood, obtained on day 0 of MenACWY control vaccination. This clonotype was sampled from an adult in good health. CDR3 nucleotides: TGTGCCAGCAGCTTGGGGGCTTTGTCGGAAAAACTGTTTTTT. It codes for CASSLGALSEKLFF. The variable domain in full, with the rest retrieved from reference TRBV7-9 and TRBJ1-4, is DTGVSQNPRHKITKRGQNVTFRCDPISEHNRLYWYRQTLGQGPEFLTYFQNEAQLEKSRLLSDRFSAERPKGSFSTLEIQRTEQGDSAMYLCASSLGALSEKLFFGSGTQLSVL.